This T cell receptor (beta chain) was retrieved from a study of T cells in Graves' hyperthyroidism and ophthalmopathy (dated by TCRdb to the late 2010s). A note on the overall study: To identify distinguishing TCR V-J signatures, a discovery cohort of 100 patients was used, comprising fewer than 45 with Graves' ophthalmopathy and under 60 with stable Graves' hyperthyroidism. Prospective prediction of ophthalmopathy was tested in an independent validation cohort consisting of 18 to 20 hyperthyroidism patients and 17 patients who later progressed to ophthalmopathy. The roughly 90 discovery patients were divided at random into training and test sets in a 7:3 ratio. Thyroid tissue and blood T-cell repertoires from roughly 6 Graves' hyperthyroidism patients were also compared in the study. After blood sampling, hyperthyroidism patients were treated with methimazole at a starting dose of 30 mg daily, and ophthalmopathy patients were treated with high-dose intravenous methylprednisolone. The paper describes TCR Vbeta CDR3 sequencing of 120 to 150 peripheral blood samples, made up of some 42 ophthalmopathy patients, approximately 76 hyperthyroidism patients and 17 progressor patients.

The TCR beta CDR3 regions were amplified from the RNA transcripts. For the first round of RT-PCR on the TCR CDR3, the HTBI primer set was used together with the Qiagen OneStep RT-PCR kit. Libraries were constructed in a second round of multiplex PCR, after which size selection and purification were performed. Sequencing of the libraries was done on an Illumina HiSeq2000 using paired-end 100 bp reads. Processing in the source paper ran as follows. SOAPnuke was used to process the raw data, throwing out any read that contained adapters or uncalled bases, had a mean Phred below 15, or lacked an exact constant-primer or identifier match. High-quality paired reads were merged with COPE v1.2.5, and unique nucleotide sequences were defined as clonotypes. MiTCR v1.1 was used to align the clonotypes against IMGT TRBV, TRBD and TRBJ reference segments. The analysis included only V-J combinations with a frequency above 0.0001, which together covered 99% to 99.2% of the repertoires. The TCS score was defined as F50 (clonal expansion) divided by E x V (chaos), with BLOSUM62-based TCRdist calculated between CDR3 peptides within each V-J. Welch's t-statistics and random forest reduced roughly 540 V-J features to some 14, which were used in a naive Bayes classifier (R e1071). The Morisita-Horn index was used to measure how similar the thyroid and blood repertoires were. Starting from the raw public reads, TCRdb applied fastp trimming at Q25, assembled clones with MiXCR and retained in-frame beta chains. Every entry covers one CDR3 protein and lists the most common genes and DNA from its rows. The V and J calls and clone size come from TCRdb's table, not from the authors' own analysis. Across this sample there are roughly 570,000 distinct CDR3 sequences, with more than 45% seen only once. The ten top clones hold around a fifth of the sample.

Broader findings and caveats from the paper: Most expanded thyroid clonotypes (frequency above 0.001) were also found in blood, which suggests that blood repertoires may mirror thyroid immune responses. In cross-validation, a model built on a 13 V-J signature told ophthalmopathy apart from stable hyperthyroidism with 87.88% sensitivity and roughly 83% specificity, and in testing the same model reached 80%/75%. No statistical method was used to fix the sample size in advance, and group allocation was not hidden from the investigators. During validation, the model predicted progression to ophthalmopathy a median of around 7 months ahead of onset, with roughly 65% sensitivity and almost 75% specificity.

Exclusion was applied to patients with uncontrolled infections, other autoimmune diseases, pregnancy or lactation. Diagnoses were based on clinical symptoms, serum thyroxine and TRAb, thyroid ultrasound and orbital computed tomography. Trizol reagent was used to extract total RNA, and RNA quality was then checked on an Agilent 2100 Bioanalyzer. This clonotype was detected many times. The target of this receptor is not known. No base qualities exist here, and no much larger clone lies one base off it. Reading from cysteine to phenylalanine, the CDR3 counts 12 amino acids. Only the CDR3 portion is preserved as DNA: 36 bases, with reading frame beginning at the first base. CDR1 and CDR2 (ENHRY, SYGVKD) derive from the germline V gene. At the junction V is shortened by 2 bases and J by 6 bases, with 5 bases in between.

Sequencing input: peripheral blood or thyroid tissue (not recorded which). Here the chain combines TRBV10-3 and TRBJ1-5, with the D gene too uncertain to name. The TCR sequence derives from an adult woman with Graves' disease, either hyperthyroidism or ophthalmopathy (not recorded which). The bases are TGTGCCATCAGTGAGCCGGGTCAGCCCCAGCATTTT. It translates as CAISEPGQPQHF.